The rows below give T cell receptor beta chains drawn from one sample of a study of cytomegalovirus exposure and HLA in healthy donors. Libraries were prepared by immunoSEQ multiplex PCR; TCRdb keeps only in-frame clonotypes and omits some of them. The repertoire holds fewer than 200,000 clones, with approximately 84% as singletons. The sample taken for sequencing was PBMCs. These TCRs come from a man aged 25-45 years in good health and CMV-seronegative. Each CDR3 is given with its conserved first and last residue. Each record gives: J gene, clone size, V gene, D gene, CDR3 protein, CDR3 DNA. A D gene is named only where the DNA matches it firmly. Clone size is not always given. Where it is, it says once, few, many or a class for expanded clones.

TRBJ1-1,NA,TRBV7-9,NA,CASSLGAADTEAFF,TGTGCCAGCAGCTTAGGGGCAGCAGACACTGAAGCTTTCTTT
TRBJ1-2,NA,TRBV6-6,TRBD1,CASSRQGDGYTF,TGTGCCAGCAGTCGACAGGGTGATGGCTACACCTTC
TRBJ2-3,NA,TRBV6-5,TRBD2,CASSPQRGPPYTQYF,TGTGCCAGCAGTCCCCAGCGGGGGCCCCCATATACGCAGTATTTT
TRBJ2-2,NA,TRBV28,TRBD1,CASSSRQGRTGELFF,TGTGCCAGCAGTTCCCGACAGGGGAGAACCGGGGAGCTGTTTTTT
TRBJ1-1,NA,TRBV30,TRBD1,CAYGTANTEAFF,TGTGCCTATGGGACAGCGAACACTGAAGCTTTCTTT
TRBJ2-7,NA,TRBV4-3,TRBD2,CASSQGGRGRTDEQYF,TGCGCCAGCAGCCAAGGGGGTCGCGGGAGGACCGACGAGCAGTACTTC
TRBJ2-1,NA,TRBV21-1,NA,CASSKTGDRGGHNEQFF,TGTGCCAGCAGCAAAACGGGCGACAGGGGGGGACACAATGAGCAGTTCTTC
TRBJ2-5,NA,TRBV29-1,NA,CSVEDDRYQETQYF,TGCAGCGTTGAAGACGACAGGTACCAAGAGACCCAGTACTTC
TRBJ2-7,NA,TRBV7-2,NA,CASSLVSGDYEQYF,TGTGCCAGCAGCTTAGTTTCCGGGGACTACGAGCAGTACTTC
TRBJ2-3,NA,TRBV29-1,TRBD2,CSVERAGDSTDTQYF,TGCAGCGTTGAAAGGGCGGGGGACAGCACAGATACGCAGTATTTT
TRBJ2-7,NA,TRBV7-3,TRBD2,CASSSSSGALYEQYF,TGTGCCAGCAGCTCTTCTAGCGGGGCCCTTTACGAGCAGTACTTC
TRBJ1-1,NA,TRBV28,NA,CASSLWTGLPPRDTEAFF,TGTGCCAGCAGTTTATGGACAGGACTGCCTCCTAGGGACACTGAAGCTTTCTTT
TRBJ1-2,NA,TRBV2,TRBD1,CASSSFTRDRGGGYTF,TGTGCCAGCAGTTCCTTCACCCGGGACAGAGGAGGGGGCTACACCTTC
TRBJ1-1,NA,TRBV5-1,NA,CASSRRGAIENTEAFF,TGCGCCAGCAGCCGACGGGGGGCAATAGAGAACACTGAAGCTTTCTTT
TRBJ2-3,few,TRBV7-9,NA,CASSLGLAGADTQYF,TGTGCCAGCAGCTTAGGTTTGGCAGGGGCAGATACGCAGTATTTT
TRBJ1-1,once,TRBV5-1,NA,CASSLAEGELTEAFF,TGCGCCAGCAGCTTGGCCGAAGGGGAACTCACTGAAGCTTTCTTT
TRBJ2-5,NA,TRBV5-1,NA,CASRPSSAEETQYF,TGCGCCAGCAGACCCTCCTCAGCGGAAGAGACCCAGTACTTC
TRBJ2-1,NA,TRBV7-2,NA,CASSLFAVPNEQFF,TGTGCCAGCAGCTTATTTGCGGTCCCCAATGAGCAGTTCTTC
TRBJ2-7,NA,TRBV7-6,NA,CASSSPGHRYEQYF,TGTGCCAGCAGCTCACCGGGACACCGCTACGAGCAGTACTTC
TRBJ2-4,NA,TRBV27,NA,CASSFGQLNIQYF,TGTGCCAGCAGTTTTGGACAGTTAAACATTCAGTACTTC
TRBJ2-7,NA,TRBV7-2,TRBD1,CASSLRVTGGEQYF,TGTGCCAGCAGCCTAAGAGTGACAGGGGGCGAGCAGTACTTC
TRBJ1-1,NA,TRBV2,TRBD1,CASRITGGRDTEAFF,TGTGCCAGCAGAATTACAGGGGGCAGGGACACTGAAGCTTTCTTT
TRBJ2-5,NA,TRBV5-4,TRBD2,CASSLPPSGGGQETQYF,TGTGCCAGCAGCTTGCCCCCTAGCGGGGGTGGGCAAGAGACCCAGTACTTC
TRBJ2-2,NA,TRBV4-2,NA,CASTRGAGDNTGELFF,TGTGCCAGCACCCGGGGGGCGGGTGATAACACCGGGGAGCTGTTTTTT
TRBJ2-7,NA,TRBV9,TRBD1,CASSGGTGLEQYF,TGTGCCAGCAGCGGGGGGACAGGGCTCGAGCAGTACTTC
TRBJ1-1,NA,TRBV6-5,NA,CASSPRRANTEAFF,TGTGCCAGCAGTCCCCGCAGGGCGAACACTGAAGCTTTCTTT
TRBJ2-3,NA,TRBV9,TRBD1,CASTIGDRVSWTDTQYF,TGTGCCAGCACCATTGGGGACAGGGTTTCTTGGACAGATACGCAGTATTTT
TRBJ2-1,NA,TRBV4-1,NA,CASSQDEGSSSSYNEQFF,TGCGCCAGCAGCCAAGATGAGGGAAGCTCGAGCTCCTACAATGAGCAGTTCTTC
TRBJ2-3,NA,TRBV5-1,NA,CASSLVGSFTDTQYF,TGCGCCAGCAGCTTGGTCGGGTCCTTCACGGATACGCAGTATTTT
TRBJ1-1,NA,TRBV29-1,NA,CSATGLGNTEAFF,TGCAGCGCTACAGGATTGGGGAACACTGAAGCTTTCTTT
TRBJ2-5,NA,TRBV28,TRBD2,CASTSGGLKQETQYF,TGTGCCAGCACCTCCGGGGGACTAAAACAAGAGACCCAGTACTTC
TRBJ2-7,few,TRBV4-3,NA,CASSLGSGYEQYF,TGCGCCAGCAGCCTTGGGAGTGGGTACGAGCAGTACTTC
TRBJ2-1,NA,TRBV4-2,TRBD2,CASSRRASGRALFGNEQFF,TGTGCCAGCTCTCGTAGGGCTAGCGGGAGGGCTTTATTTGGGAATGAGCAGTTCTTC
TRBJ2-1,NA,TRBV10-3,NA,CAISETAAQYNEQFF,TGTGCCATCAGTGAAACGGCGGCTCAGTACAATGAGCAGTTCTTC
TRBJ1-3,NA,TRBV28,NA,CASSAADISGNTIYF,TGTGCCAGCAGTGCAGCCGACATCTCTGGAAACACCATATATTTT
TRBJ1-5,once,TRBV5-1,NA,CASSLEGGNQPQHF,TGCGCCAGCAGCTTGGAAGGCGGTAATCAGCCCCAGCATTTT
TRBJ1-2,NA,TRBV18,NA,CASSPTGSNYGYTF,TGTGCCAGCTCACCAACCGGGAGTAACTATGGCTACACCTTC
TRBJ2-7,NA,TRBV7-2,NA,CASSSAPRGLTSSYEQYF,TGTGCCAGCAGCTCAGCACCCCGGGGACTCACCTCATCATACGAGCAGTACTTC
TRBJ2-7,NA,TRBV4-3,NA,CASSQDRQGGHEQYF,TGCGCCAGCAGCCAAGATAGGCAGGGGGGCCACGAGCAGTACTTC
TRBJ2-5,few,TRBV11-2,TRBD1,CASSPITGVQETQYF,TGTGCCAGCAGCCCCATAACAGGGGTCCAAGAGACCCAGTACTTC
TRBJ2-5,NA,TRBV4-2,TRBD1,CASSPQDRAKETQYF,TGTGCCAGCAGCCCTCAGGACAGGGCGAAAGAGACCCAGTACTTC
TRBJ2-7,NA,TRBV9,NA,CASSLGQSYEQYF,TGTGCCAGCAGCCTCGGACAGTCCTACGAGCAGTACTTC
TRBJ2-3,NA,TRBV19,NA,CASSILSTAISTDTQYF,TGTGCCAGTAGTATCCTCTCGACAGCCATTAGCACAGATACGCAGTATTTT
TRBJ2-2,NA,TRBV30,TRBD1,CAWKDRVYTGELFF,TGTGCCTGGAAGGACAGGGTCTACACCGGGGAGCTGTTTTTT
TRBJ2-7,once,TRBV27,NA,CASSLYGGSPYEQYF,TGTGCCAGCAGTTTATATGGGGGGTCCCCCTACGAGCAGTACTTC
TRBJ1-3,once,TRBV18,NA,CASSPPAGEQNTIYF,TGTGCCAGCTCACCACCGGCAGGGGAACAAAACACCATATATTTT
TRBJ1-6,once,TRBV7-9,NA,CASSLPHGSPLHF,TGTGCCAGCAGCTTGCCCCACGGGTCACCCCTCCACTTT
TRBJ2-6,NA,TRBV11-2,NA,CASSLNGARSGANVLTF,TGTGCCAGCAGCTTAAATGGGGCGCGCTCTGGGGCCAACGTCCTGACTTTC
TRBJ1-4,NA,TRBV2,TRBD1,CASSDRGLNEKLFF,TGTGCCAGCAGTGACAGGGGGTTGAATGAAAAACTGTTTTTT
TRBJ2-1,NA,TRBV19,TRBD1,CASNLDRDSYNEQFF,TGTGCCAGTAACCTAGACAGGGACTCCTACAATGAGCAGTTCTTC
TRBJ2-7,NA,TRBV14,TRBD1,CASSQVDRELDEQYF,TGTGCCAGCAGCCAGGTGGACAGGGAATTGGACGAGCAGTACTTC
TRBJ1-2,NA,TRBV5-1,NA,CASSLVGLGGYTF,TGCGCCAGCAGCTTGGTGGGCCTGGGTGGCTACACCTTC
TRBJ2-6,NA,TRBV7-9,NA,CASSPRERSTGANVLTF,TGTGCCAGCAGCCCCCGTGAGCGGTCTACCGGGGCCAACGTCCTGACTTTC
TRBJ1-1,NA,TRBV18,NA,CASSYKSMNTEAFF,TGTGCCAGCTCATACAAGTCCATGAACACTGAAGCTTTCTTT
TRBJ1-6,NA,TRBV4-1,NA,CASSQTQISNSPLHF,TGCGCCAGCAGCCAGACACAAATATCGAATTCACCCCTCCACTTT